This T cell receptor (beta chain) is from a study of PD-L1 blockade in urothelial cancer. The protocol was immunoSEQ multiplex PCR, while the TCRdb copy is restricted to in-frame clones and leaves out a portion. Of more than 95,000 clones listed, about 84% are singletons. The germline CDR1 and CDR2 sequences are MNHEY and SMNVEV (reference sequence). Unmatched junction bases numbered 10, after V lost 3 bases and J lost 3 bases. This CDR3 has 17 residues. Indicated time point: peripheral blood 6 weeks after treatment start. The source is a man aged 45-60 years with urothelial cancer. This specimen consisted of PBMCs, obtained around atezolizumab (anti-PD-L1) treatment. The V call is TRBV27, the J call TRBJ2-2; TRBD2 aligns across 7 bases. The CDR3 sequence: CASSFTRASGYTGELFF. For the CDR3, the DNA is TGTGCCAGCAGTTTCACCCGGGCTAGCGGTTACACCGGGGAGCTGTTTTTT.